A single sample gave rise to the 27 T cell receptor beta chains below, sequenced in a study of T cell repertoires in cytomegalovirus infection. The antigens of these receptors remain unknown. TCRdb itself ran the reads through MiXCR, one entry per CDR3 protein. This sample yields hundreds of thousands of distinct CDR3 sequences, of which 30% to 35% are seen a single time; 15% to 20% belongs to the top ten. Specimen: cultured PBMCs, collected from culture after CMV antigen stimulation. The receptors were sampled from a human donor in good health (CMV status not recorded). Some clones in this sample may be carry-over from other donors' samples.

V is TRBV7-2 and J is TRBJ2-1; D is perhaps TRBD2 (6 bases). Trimming cost V 2 bases and J 7 bases, with 9 bases left between them. The CDR3 is made up of 13 amino acids. Germline values: CDR1 SGHTA, CDR2 FQGNSA. CDR3 sequence (DNA): TGTGCCAGCAGCTTATATGGGGGGAATGAGCAGTTCTTC. Protein product: CASSLYGGNEQFF.

The sample holds a few counts of this clonotype. V is TRBV6-5 and J is TRBJ2-1; D is possibly TRBD1 or TRBD2 (6 bases each). Germline CDR1 is MNHEY and CDR2 is SVGAGI. The CDR3 loop spans 19 amino acids. V lost 2 bases and J 5 bases, leaving 25 bases between the germline ends. The CDR3 protein is CASSYAGGSRIMVNNEQFF. CDR3 coding DNA: TGTGCCAGCAGTTACGCCGGGGGCTCCCGTATTATGGTGAACAATGAGCAGTTCTTC.

The gene calls are TRBV15 and TRBJ2-3; D is undetermined. Trimming removed 4 bases at V and 3 bases at J, with 5 bases between. The CDR3 runs to 12 residues. Germline V gene sequence: CDR1 LNHNV, CDR2 YYDKDF (reference sequence). The CDR3 DNA sequence: TGTGCCACCAGCAAATCGACAGATACGCAGTATTTT. Translating gives CATSKSTDTQYF.

The chain carries TRBV12-3 or TRBV12-4 and TRBJ2-3; 10 nucleotides line up with TRBD2. The trim removed 6 bases at V and 2 bases at J, leaving 5 bases unmatched. The CDR3 spans 15 residues. CDR3 sequence: CASRPSGRVTDTQYF. The DNA of the CDR3 is TGTGCCAGCAGACCAAGCGGGAGGGTCACAGATACGCAGTATTTT.

The J gene is TRBJ1-5, the V gene TRBV7-2; 7 bases map to TRBD1. The CDR3 has 14 residues. The J segment lost 7 bases and the V segment lost 1 base, leaving 4 bases of the junction unmatched. The germline gives CDR1 SGHTA, CDR2 FQGNSA. The DNA for the CDR3 is TGTGCCAGCAGCTTAGTCAGGGGGGACCAGCCCCAGCATTTT. Its protein is CASSLVRGDQPQHF.

This clonotype was observed many times. The CDR3 spells CASGLQGAWTEAFF. In nucleotides, the CDR3 is TGTGCCAGCGGTCTACAGGGGGCGTGGACTGAAGCTTTCTTT. This chain uses TRBV12-3 or TRBV12-4 with TRBJ1-1; TRBD1 matches at 9 bases. The CDR3 spans 14 residues. V lost 8 bases, J lost 5 bases, and 9 bases stayed unmatched.

The chain has TRBV14 and TRBJ2-5; 7 positions agree with TRBD1. CDR1 and CDR2 from the germline V gene are SGHDN and FVKESK. With V trimmed by 6 bases and J by 5 bases, 9 bases remained unmatched. This CDR3 has 14 amino acids. The CDR3 nucleotides read TGTGCCAGCAGTCAACACAGGGGTACCGAGACCCAGTACTTC. Its protein product is CASSQHRGTETQYF.

The chain carries TRBV19 and TRBJ2-1; D is perhaps TRBD1 (5 bases). Germline values: CDR1 LNHDA, CDR2 SQIVND (reference sequence). Deletions cut 3 bases from V and 0 bases from J, with 21 bases between. This CDR3 contains 19 residues. CDR3 bases: TGTGCCAGTAGTATTATGGGGCTGGGCGGACAAAGCTCCTACAATGAGCAGTTCTTC. Amino acid sequence: CASSIMGLGGQSSYNEQFF. The variable domain in full, completed from reference TRBV19 and TRBJ2-1, reads DGGITQSPKYLFRKEGQNVTLSCEQNLNHDAMYWYRQDPGQGLRLIYYSQIVNDFQKGDIAEGYSVSREKKESFPLTVTSAQKNPTAFYLCASSIMGLGGQSSYNEQFFGPGTRLTVL.

The chain combines TRBV25-1 with TRBJ1-1; D might be TRBD1 (5 bases). The germline CDR1 and CDR2 sequences are MGHDK and SYGVNS. This CDR3 contains 16 residues. The V end lost 6 bases, the J end lost 1 base, and 18 bases lay between the germline ends. This CDR3 reads CASSQQGEGGNTEAFF. DNA of the CDR3: TGTGCCAGCAGCCAGCAGGGTGAGGGTGGGAACACTGAAGCTTTCTTT.

V and J are TRBV10-3 and TRBJ2-5, with a tentative D call TRBD2 (6 bases). CDR3 length equals 14 residues. V dropped 1 base and J dropped 5 bases, with 11 bases sitting between them. CDR1 is ENHRY and CDR2 is SYGVKD in the germline V gene. CDR3 sequence (DNA): TGTGCCATCAGTGAGTTCGGGAGCTCTGAGACCCAGTACTTC. Amino acid sequence: CAISEFGSSETQYF.

This clonotype appeared many times. V gene TRBV6-5 combines with J gene TRBJ2-1; 7 bases align to TRBD2. CDR1 is MNHEY, CDR2 SVGAGI, per germline. CDR3 length: 14 amino acids. J lost 1 base, V lost 9 bases, and 6 bases had no gene match. The CDR3 loop is CASATSRSYNEQFF. For the CDR3, the DNA is TGTGCCAGTGCGACTAGCCGTTCCTACAATGAGCAGTTCTTC.

This clonotype has only a few counts. The chain joins TRBV28 to TRBJ1-1, with TRBD1 matching 7 bases. Germline CDR1 MDHEN, CDR2 SYDVKM. This CDR3 is 15 amino acids long. V was clipped by 2 bases and J by 5 bases; unmatched bases: 8. CDR3 bases: TGTGCCAGCAGTTTAGGGAAGACAGGGCGGACTGAAGCTTTCTTT. It translates to CASSLGKTGRTEAFF.

The chain is built from TRBV27 and TRBJ2-2, with no clear D. Germline values: CDR1 MNHEY, CDR2 SMNVEV (reference sequence). The CDR3 runs to 11 residues. The V gene lost 6 bases and the J gene lost 10 bases, with 9 bases spanning the gap. CDR3 residues: CASRSSEELFF. The CDR3 DNA reads TGTGCCAGCAGGAGCTCGGAGGAGCTGTTTTTT.

Only one count was recorded for this clonotype. This chain joins TRBV6-2 or TRBV6-3 and TRBJ1-6, with D possibly being TRBD1 (6 bases). Trimming shortened V by 7 bases and J by 8 bases, and 21 bases separated the two germline ends. Germline CDR1 is MNHEY and CDR2 is SVGEGT. CDR3 length: 16 amino acids. The DNA of the CDR3 is TGTGCCAGCACCCTTACGACGGGACGACAGGATTCACCCCTCCACTTT. Translating gives CASTLTTGRQDSPLHF.

This rearrangement joins TRBV19 to TRBJ1-2; D is undetermined. Between the trimmed V and J ends, which lost 0 bases and 2 bases, there was a span of 10 bases. Germline V lookup: CDR1 LNHDA, CDR2 SQIVND (reference sequence). The CDR3 is made up of 15 amino acids. The CDR3 DNA follows: TGTGCCAGTAGTATAGATCCGGGCCTGAACTATGGCTACACCTTC. It specifies CASSIDPGLNYGYTF.

The chain carries TRBV29-1 and TRBJ1-4; D is perhaps TRBD1 (6 bases). The CDR3 contains 12 residues. Trimming removed 4 bases at V and 7 bases at J, with 10 bases between. Germline lookup yields CDR1 SQVTM and CDR2 ANQGSEA. The CDR3 DNA is TGCAGCGTTGCCAGGGGTGGTGAAAAACTGTTTTTT. Encoded protein: CSVARGGEKLFF. The full variable domain, completed using reference TRBV29-1 and TRBJ1-4, is SAVISQKPSRDICQRGTSLTIQCQVDSQVTMMFWYRQQPGQSLTLIATANQGSEATYESGFVIDKFPISRPNLTFSTLTVSNMSPEDSSIYLCSVARGGEKLFFGSGTQLSVL.

This clonotype was observed a handful of times. V gene TRBV12-3 or TRBV12-4 combines with J gene TRBJ2-7; D might be TRBD2 (6 bases). Trimming shortened V by 4 bases and J by 4 bases, and 11 bases separated the two germline ends. The CDR3 has 13 residues. The CDR3 reads CASSSSTSYEQYV. The CDR3 nucleotides are TGTGCCAGCAGTTCCTCGACTAGTTACGAGCAGTACGTC.

The chain has TRBV20-1 and TRBJ2-5; D is uncertain. Germline assignment: CDR1 DFQATT and CDR2 SNEGSKA (reference sequence). The V end lost 5 bases, the J end lost 2 bases, and 9 bases lay between the germline ends. The CDR3 has 12 residues. The DNA for the CDR3 is TGCAGTGCTCCAAGGGAACAAGAGACCCAGTACTTC. This sequence encodes CSAPREQETQYF.

This clonotype appeared a single time. V and J are TRBV28 and TRBJ1-5, with D perhaps TRBD1 (5 bases). V dropped 7 bases and J dropped 4 bases, with 20 bases sitting between them. Germline assignment: CDR1 MDHEN and CDR2 SYDVKM. The CDR3 contains 16 residues. CDR3 coding DNA: TGTGCCAGCAAAGGTGTACAGGCCCCTGAGAATCAGCCCCAGCATTTT. It yields the protein CASKGVQAPENQPQHF.

The chain recombines TRBV7-2 with TRBJ2-7; D remains unclear. V was pared by 1 base and J by 2 bases, with 6 bases between. This CDR3 comprises 13 residues. Germline assignment: CDR1 SGHTA and CDR2 FQGNSA. CDR3 bases: TGTGCCAGCAGCTTAGTCCAGGCCTACGAGCAGTACTTC. Translation: CASSLVQAYEQYF.

This clonotype was seen at least ten times. The chain is built from TRBV7-2 and TRBJ1-2; D perhaps matches TRBD1 (6 bases). Trimming stripped 4 bases from V and 6 bases from J, with 21 bases between. The CDR3 sequence is 16 residues long. CDR1 is SGHTA, CDR2 FQGNSA, per germline. Written as DNA, the CDR3 is TGTGCCAGCAGCTCGATGGGGAGGAACAGGGAAGATGGCTACACCTTC. This codes for CASSSMGRNREDGYTF.

This clonotype was recorded many times. The chain couples TRBV7-9 to TRBJ2-3; 10 nucleotides match TRBD2. The CDR3 totals 17 residues. CDR1 and CDR2 from the germline V gene are SEHNR and FQNEAQ (reference sequence). V lost 0 bases and J lost 2; bases outside the gene matches: 5. CDR3 sequence (DNA): TGTGCCAGCAGCTTAGCTTCTAGCGGGAGATTCACAGATACGCAGTATTTT. It codes for CASSLASSGRFTDTQYF.

In its sample, this clonotype was seen many times. The chain has TRBV11-2 and TRBJ1-1; TRBD1 agrees at 8 bases. The germline gives CDR1 SGHAT, CDR2 FQNNGV. Trimming took 5 bases from V and 1 from J; bases not matched to a gene: 6. The CDR3 sequence is 15 residues long. For the CDR3, the DNA is TGTGCCAGCAGCACGGCCGGGACAGGGAACACTGAAGCTTTCTTT. This codes for CASSTAGTGNTEAFF.

This clonotype turned up a few times. The rearrangement links TRBV28 to TRBJ2-7; no clear D gene. This CDR3 region has 23 residues. Germline V gives CDR1 MDHEN, CDR2 SYDVKM. Trimming cost V 8 bases and J 3 bases, with 44 bases left between them. The DNA of the CDR3 is TGTGCCAGCCGGACCTTCCTGGCTAGGACCCATAAAGGGCAAGAGGTTTTACTCTACGAGCAGTACTTC. It encodes CASRTFLARTHKGQEVLLYEQYF.

The chain has TRBV25-1 and TRBJ2-1; 7 bases line up with TRBD1. The germline V gene encodes CDR1 MGHDK and CDR2 SYGVNS. V lost 7 bases to trimming and J lost 0 bases; unmatched junction nucleotides: 3. The CDR3 has 14 amino acids. This CDR3 reads CASTAGGSYNEQFF. The DNA for the CDR3 is TGTGCCAGCACGGCAGGGGGCTCCTACAATGAGCAGTTCTTC.

The table lists this clonotype with many counts. The gene calls are TRBV7-2 and TRBJ1-5; a possible D gene is TRBD1 (6 bases). Trimming stripped 4 bases from V and 4 bases from J, with 8 bases between. CDR3 length equals 13 residues. Germline V lookup: CDR1 SGHTA, CDR2 FQGNSA. In nucleotides, the CDR3 is TGTGCCAGCAGCTATGACAGGAATCAGCCCCAGCATTTT. It yields the protein CASSYDRNQPQHF.

This chain uses TRBV12-5 with TRBJ2-3; 13 nucleotides align to TRBD2. J was trimmed by 6 bases and V by 2 bases; bases with no gene match: 5. The CDR3 runs to 16 residues. CDR1 is LGHNT, CDR2 FRNRAP, per germline. CDR3 nucleotide sequence: TGTGCTAGTGGTTTGATACTAGCGGGAGGGGCGGATACGCAGTATTTT. Translating it yields CASGLILAGGADTQYF. The variable domain in full, with the rest retrieved from reference TRBV12-5 and TRBJ2-3, is DARVTQTPRHKVTEMGQEVTMRCQPILGHNTVFWYRQTMMQGLELLAYFRNRAPLDDSGMPKDRFSAEMPDATLATLKIQPSEPRDSAVYFCASGLILAGGADTQYFGPGTRLTVL.